Measured by frequency, the clone carrying this T cell receptor beta chain is medium-sized. TCRdb reprocessed the 10x single-cell sequencing reads and reports one entry per CDR3 protein, with no DNA. The specimen's table records approximately 690 distinct CDR3 sequences. This entry belongs to a study of CD8 T cells in cerebrospinal fluid in Alzheimer's disease. Study information: Clonal expansion of CSF T cells was measured with plate-based and droplet-based single-cell sequencing.

Every participant was in good physical condition without acute infectious disease. Droplet-based sequencing used CSF cells sorted as live with a live/dead marker. CDR1 is SGHDT and CDR2 is YYEEEE in the germline V gene. The CDR3 is 15 amino acids. The TCR comes from a human donor in good health. J is TRBJ2-7 and V is TRBV5-6; TCRdb picks TRBD2, but there is no DNA to check that call. Sequenced: cerebrospinal fluid. The CDR3 sequence is CASGESGGIEYEQYF. The variable domain in full, with the rest retrieved from reference TRBV5-6 and TRBJ2-7, is DAGVTQSPTHLIKTRGQQVTLRCSPKSGHDTVSWYQQALGQGPQFIFQYYEEEERQRGNFPDRFSGHQFPNYSSELNVNALLLGDSALYLCASGESGGIEYEQYFGPGTRLTVT.